Below are 21 T cell receptor beta chains sequenced from a single sample in a study of T cells in tumors and immune-related adverse events. The assay was immunoSEQ multiplex PCR, and TCRdb's table has in-frame clones only and misses some. The sample contains about 22,000 clones, about 93% of which appear only once. Source: lymph node tissue, taken from a patient treated with anti-PD-1 therapy. All receptors come from a female donor with metastatic renal cell carcinoma.

The chain carries TRBV4-2 and TRBJ2-1; D possibly corresponds to TRBD2 (7 bases). V lost 3 bases and J lost 10, with 25 bases in between. The CDR3 extends over 17 amino acids. Germline V lookup: CDR1 LGHNA, CDR2 YNFKEQ. CDR3 loop: CASSHGGASAKQGEQFF. The CDR3 coding sequence is TGTGCCAGCAGCCATGGGGGGGCTAGCGCTAAGCAGGGGGAGCAGTTCTTC.

This clone was seen a few times. This chain joins TRBV4-1 and TRBJ2-2, with D perhaps matching TRBD2 (5 bases). Trimming removed 5 bases from V and 4 bases from J, with 8 bases in between. The CDR3 is made up of 13 amino acids. Per germline, CDR1 MGHRA and CDR2 YSYEKL. This CDR3 reads CASSSEGTGELFF. CDR3 bases: TGCGCCAGCAGCTCTGAGGGCACCGGGGAGCTGTTTTTT.

V usage is TRBV5-4 and J usage is TRBJ1-4; 9 bases map to TRBD1. V gave up 4 bases and J gave up 8 bases; unmatched junction bases: 6. CDR1 and CDR2 (germline): SGHNT, YYREEE (reference sequence). This CDR3 is built from 14 residues. The CDR3 protein is CASSGDREGEKLFF. The DNA for the CDR3 is TGTGCCAGCAGCGGGGACAGGGAGGGAGAAAAACTGTTTTTT.

This chain joins TRBV7-2 and TRBJ2-2; D gene uncertain. CDR1 and CDR2 from the germline V gene are SGHTA and FQGNSA. V was trimmed by 1 base and J by 2 bases, leaving 8 bases between them. The CDR3 is 15 residues long. The CDR3 DNA is TGTGCCAGCAGCTTAGGGGCAAGAAACACCGGGGAGCTGTTTTTT. It encodes CASSLGARNTGELFF.

The V and J genes are TRBV25-1 and TRBJ2-4; tentatively, D is TRBD1 (5 bases). CDR1 and CDR2 (germline): MGHDK, SYGVNS. The CDR3 sequence is 15 residues long. Trimming removed 2 bases from V and 6 bases from J, with 14 bases in between. Here the CDR3 DNA reads TGTGCCAGCAGTGAACTCACAGGTGACAGAAACATTCAGTACTTC. This sequence encodes CASSELTGDRNIQYF.

The chain couples TRBV4-3 to TRBJ2-2; tentatively, D is TRBD2 (6 bases). Trimming shortened V by 3 bases and J by 0 bases, and 11 bases separated the two germline ends. There are 16 residues in the CDR3. CDR1 and CDR2 from the germline V gene are LGHNA and YSLEER. CDR3 residues: CASSQGTGANTGELFF. The CDR3 nucleotides read TGCGCCAGCAGCCAGGGGACTGGCGCGAACACCGGGGAGCTGTTTTTT.

V and J are TRBV19 and TRBJ2-5, with a possible D match to TRBD2 (6 bases). V was clipped by 6 bases and J by 4 bases, with 21 bases between them. The CDR3 has 16 amino acids. Germline values: CDR1 LNHDA, CDR2 SQIVND (reference sequence). This CDR3 reads CASSRLQYGSGETQYF. The CDR3 region has the DNA TGTGCCAGTAGCCGTCTTCAATACGGGAGTGGAGAGACCCAGTACTTC.

This CDR3 is CASSLGRGQGTASSEAFF. In DNA form, the CDR3 reads TGTGCCAGCAGCTTAGGCAGGGGACAGGGGACCGCCAGTTCTGAAGCTTTCTTT. The chain is built from TRBV7-9 and TRBJ1-1; 10 nucleotides align to TRBD1. The germline CDR1 and CDR2 sequences are SEHNR and FQNEAQ (reference sequence). Unmatched junction bases numbered 14, after V lost 1 base and J lost 6 bases. The CDR3 is 18 amino acids.

This clone showed up just once. The rearrangement links TRBV6-5 to TRBJ1-1, with no clear D. V was cut by 5 bases and J by 8 bases, with 9 bases left in between. The CDR3 contains 11 residues. Germline V gives CDR1 MNHEY, CDR2 SVGAGI. CDR3 coding DNA: TGTGCCAGCAGTCTAGGACGGGAAGCTTTCTTT. Amino acids: CASSLGREAFF.

The CDR3, as DNA: TGTGCCACCCTAGCGACAGGGGCCACAGATACGCAGTATTTT. Translating gives CATLATGATDTQYF. The chain links TRBV2 to TRBJ2-3; 8 nucleotides agree with TRBD1. J gave up 2 bases and V 10 bases, and 8 bases lay outside the gene matches. Germline values: CDR1 SNHLY, CDR2 FYNNEI. This CDR3 spans 14 amino acids. The entire variable domain, with the rest obtained from reference TRBV2 and TRBJ2-3, is as follows: EPEVTQTPSHQVTQMGQEVILRCVPISNHLYFYWYRQILGQKVEFLVSFYNNEISEKSEIFDDQFSVERPDGSNFTLKIRSTKLEDSAMYFCATLATGATDTQYFGPGTRLTVL.

The gene calls are TRBV5-1 and TRBJ2-1; a possible D gene is TRBD2 (5 bases). Trimming pared 4 bases from V and 6 bases from J, leaving 11 bases between. This CDR3 is 13 amino acids long. Germline V gene sequence: CDR1 SGHRS, CDR2 YFSETQ. The CDR3 DNA is TGCGCCAGCAGCCCGGACTCGTTCAATGAGCAGTTCTTC. Encoded protein: CASSPDSFNEQFF.

The chain joins TRBV7-2 to TRBJ2-1; 11 bases map to TRBD2. The junction had 10 bases not matched to a gene; V was cut back by 4 bases and J by 5 bases. CDR3 length: 17 amino acids. Germline V CDR1 and CDR2: SGHTA, FQGNSA. CDR3 amino acids: CASSSLAGGPPNNEQFF. As DNA, the CDR3 is TGTGCCAGCAGCTCGTTAGCGGGAGGGCCTCCAAACAATGAGCAGTTCTTC.

CDR3 protein: CASSLGARGEAFF. The CDR3 bases are TGTGCCAGCAGCTTAGGGGCTAGAGGTGAAGCTTTCTTT. The chain employs TRBV7-9 and TRBJ1-1; no clear D. CDR3 size: 13 residues. The V end was cut by 1 base, the J end by 7 bases, with 10 bases between. Looked up from germline, CDR1 is SEHNR and CDR2 is FQNEAQ (reference sequence). The variable domain in full, completed from reference TRBV7-9 and TRBJ1-1, reads DTGVSQNPRHKITKRGQNVTFRCDPISEHNRLYWYRQTLGQGPEFLTYFQNEAQLEKSRLLSDRFSAERPKGSFSTLEIQRTEQGDSAMYLCASSLGARGEAFFGQGTRLTVV.

This chain uses TRBV10-2 with TRBJ2-5, with 7 nucleotides matching TRBD1. The end of the DNA aligns better with TRBJ2-7, so the J call may be wrong. The CDR3 is made up of 16 amino acids. CDR1 is WSHSY, CDR2 SAAADI, per germline. This chain's CDR3 is CASSNSGLTGYHEQYF. CDR3 nucleotide sequence: TGCGCCAGCAGCAACTCTGGGCTGACAGGGTACCACGAGCAGTACTTC.

The chain employs TRBV11-1 and TRBJ2-7; TRBD1 matches at 10 bases. Trimming cost V 5 bases and J 3 bases; bases outside gene matches: 7. This CDR3 comprises 15 residues. Per the germline V gene, CDR1 is SGHAT and CDR2 is FQDESV (reference sequence). Here the CDR3 DNA reads TGTGCCAGCAGCACCGGACAGGGGGGCTTCTACGAGCAGTACTTC. Translating it yields CASSTGQGGFYEQYF.

This clone was picked up one time. The chain employs TRBV6-1 and TRBJ2-1, with 10 nucleotides matching TRBD2. CDR3 length: 14 residues. Trimming removed 7 bases from V and 4 bases from J; junction bases left unmatched: 4. Germline CDR1 is MNHNS and CDR2 is SASEGT. CDR3 DNA sequence: TGTGCCAGCAAAGTTAGCGGGGGGTACAATGAGCAGTTCTTC. Translated, it gives CASKVSGGYNEQFF.

The rearrangement joins TRBV4-1 to TRBJ2-1, with TRBD2 matching over 9 bases. Germline CDR1 MGHRA, CDR2 YSYEKL. V lost 2 bases, J lost 0 bases, and 2 bases stayed unmatched. The CDR3 is made up of 16 amino acids. The CDR3 DNA sequence: TGCGCCAGCAGCCAACTAGCGGGACCCTCCTACAATGAGCAGTTCTTC. Amino acids: CASSQLAGPSYNEQFF.

The CDR3 bases are TGTGCCAGCAGCTCAGACGAACCGGGACTAGCAGTTACGGAGACCCAGTACTTC. Residues: CASSSDEPGLAVTETQYF. The chain links TRBV7-2 to TRBJ2-5, with 9 nucleotides matching TRBD2. The V gene end was trimmed by 4 bases and the J gene end by 5 bases; junction bases not matched to a gene: 17. CDR1 and CDR2 (germline): SGHTA, FQGNSA. The CDR3 totals 18 residues.

J is TRBJ1-1 and V is TRBV7-9, with D hard to call. V shed 2 bases and J shed 7 bases, with 14 bases lying between them. CDR1 and CDR2 (germline): SEHNR, FQNEAQ (reference sequence). The CDR3 extends over 14 amino acids. The CDR3 protein is CASSLTQADLEAFF. CDR3 DNA: TGTGCCAGCAGCTTAACGCAGGCCGACCTTGAAGCTTTCTTT.

The V call is TRBV12-5, the J call TRBJ2-3; D gene ambiguous. V lost 4 bases and J lost 1, with 12 bases in between. From germline, CDR1 is LGHNT and CDR2 FRNRAP. The CDR3 is 15 residues long. CDR3 in DNA: TGTGCTAGTGGTTCCCCCTCTATGGGCACAGATACGCAGTATTTT. Protein sequence: CASGSPSMGTDTQYF.

This clone was seen a single time. V usage is TRBV10-3 and J usage is TRBJ2-1; 8 bases map to TRBD1. V trimming: 10 bases; J trimming: 3 bases; junction bases outside the gene matches: 5. Per germline, CDR1 ENHRY and CDR2 SYGVKD. This CDR3 is built from 13 residues. CDR3 nucleotides: TGTGCCACCAGGACAGGGCTCTACAATGAGCAGTTCTTC. This codes for CATRTGLYNEQFF.